The source of this T cell receptor (beta chain) is a study of T cell responses to AZD1222 COVID-19 vaccine. Background on the study: Second-dose timings of about 4 or about 12 weeks were pooled. Study-level points and caveats: Following two doses of AZD1222, Spike-specific TCR breadth and depth rose. Baseline testing showed seropositivity in only a handful of AZD1222 recipients. Close to half of spike-specific TCRs reportedly recognize unmutated variant regions.

Assay used: immunoSEQ multiplex PCR; TCRdb lists only in-frame clones, some missing. In the table there are about 130,000 clones, about 89% of which are singletons. As to this clone: Its antigen remains unknown.

Germline CDR1 and CDR2: SQVTM and ANQGSEA. The CDR3 extends over 13 amino acids. V was shortened by 2 bases and J by 6 bases, with 11 bases between the two germline ends. The sample consisted of peripheral blood, taken on day 0 of AZD1222 vaccination. The TCR comes from an adult in good health. The V gene is TRBV29-1, the J gene TRBJ1-5; D is uncertain. The chain's CDR3 is CSVEHPVGQPQHF. The CDR3 region has the DNA TGCAGCGTTGAACATCCGGTGGGTCAGCCCCAGCATTTT. The full variable domain, completed using reference TRBV29-1 and TRBJ1-5, is SAVISQKPSRDICQRGTSLTIQCQVDSQVTMMFWYRQQPGQSLTLIATANQGSEATYESGFVIDKFPISRPNLTFSTLTVSNMSPEDSSIYLCSVEHPVGQPQHFGDGTRLSIL.